This T cell receptor (beta chain) was captured by sequencing in a study of breast tumors, draining lymph nodes, adjacent tissues. Trimming pared 11 bases from V and 1 base from J, leaving 11 bases between. CDR3 size: 13 residues. Germline CDR1 reads SNHLY; CDR2 reads FYNNEI. Each CDR3 protein is one row after TCRdb ran MiXCR on the multiplex PCR reads. Among about 170,000 distinct CDR3 sequences listed, 33% were seen once. Breast cancer patients provided tissue from their axillary draining lymph nodes. The chain couples TRBV2 to TRBJ2-2; no definite D call. The receptor was derived from a female donor with breast cancer. Some clones in this sample may be carry-over from other donors' samples. Sequencing was performed on axillary lymph node tissue. The CDR3 bases are TGTGCCGTCTTAGCTCAGAACACCGGGGAGCTGTTTTTT. Its translation is CAVLAQNTGELFF.